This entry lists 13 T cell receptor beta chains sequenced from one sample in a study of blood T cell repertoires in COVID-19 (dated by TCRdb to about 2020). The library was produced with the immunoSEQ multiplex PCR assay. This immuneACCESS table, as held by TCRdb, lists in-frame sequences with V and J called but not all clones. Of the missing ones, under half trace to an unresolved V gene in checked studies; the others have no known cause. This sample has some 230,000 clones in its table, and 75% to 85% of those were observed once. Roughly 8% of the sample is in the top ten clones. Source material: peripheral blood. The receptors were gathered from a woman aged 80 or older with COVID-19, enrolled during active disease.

The CDR3 loop reads CASSLDLAGTGELFF. In nucleotides, the CDR3 is TGCGCCAGCAGCTTGGACTTGGCGGGTACCGGGGAGCTGTTTTTT. The chain has TRBV5-1 and TRBJ2-2; D might be TRBD2 (5 bases). V gave up 0 bases and J gave up 5 bases, with 11 bases separating them. Germline CDR1 reads SGHRS; CDR2 reads YFSETQ. This CDR3 has 15 residues.

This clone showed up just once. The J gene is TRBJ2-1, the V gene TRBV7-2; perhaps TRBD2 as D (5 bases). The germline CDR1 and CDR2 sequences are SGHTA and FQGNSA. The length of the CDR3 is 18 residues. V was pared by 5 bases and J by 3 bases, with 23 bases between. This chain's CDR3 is CASSPTLRDRFFYNEQFF. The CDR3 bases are TGTGCCAGCAGCCCCACCTTGAGGGATCGGTTTTTCTACAATGAGCAGTTCTTC.

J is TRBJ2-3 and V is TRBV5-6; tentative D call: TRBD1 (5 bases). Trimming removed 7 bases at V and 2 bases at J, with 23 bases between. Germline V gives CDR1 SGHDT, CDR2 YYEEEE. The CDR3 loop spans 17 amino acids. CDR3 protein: CASSTLGQGLNTDTQYF. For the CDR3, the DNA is TGTGCCAGCTCCACCCTCGGGCAGGGCCTCAACACAGATACGCAGTATTTT.

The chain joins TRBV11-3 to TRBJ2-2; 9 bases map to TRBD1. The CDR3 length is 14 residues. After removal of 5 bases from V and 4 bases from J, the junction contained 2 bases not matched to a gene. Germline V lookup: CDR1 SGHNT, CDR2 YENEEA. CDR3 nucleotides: TGTGCCAGCAGCGGGACAGGGCGCACCGGGGAGCTGTTTTTT. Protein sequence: CASSGTGRTGELFF.

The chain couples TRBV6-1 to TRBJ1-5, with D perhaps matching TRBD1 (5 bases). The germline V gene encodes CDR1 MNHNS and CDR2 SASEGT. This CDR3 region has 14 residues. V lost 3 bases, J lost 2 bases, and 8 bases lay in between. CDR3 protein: CASSDGGRNQPQHF. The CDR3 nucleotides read TGTGCCAGCAGTGACGGGGGACGCAATCAGCCCCAGCATTTT.

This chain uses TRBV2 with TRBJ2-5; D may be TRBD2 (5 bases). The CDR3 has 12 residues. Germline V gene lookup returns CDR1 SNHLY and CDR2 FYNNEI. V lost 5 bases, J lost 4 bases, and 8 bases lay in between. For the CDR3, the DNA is TGTGCCAGCAGTATACTAGGAGAGACCCAGTACTTC. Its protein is CASSILGETQYF.

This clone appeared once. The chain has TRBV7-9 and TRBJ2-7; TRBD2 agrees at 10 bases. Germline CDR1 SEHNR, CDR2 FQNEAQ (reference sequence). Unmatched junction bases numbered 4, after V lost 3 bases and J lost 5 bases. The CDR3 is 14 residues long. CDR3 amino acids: CASSLAGTSDEQYF. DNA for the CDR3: TGTGCCAGCAGCTTGGCCGGGACTAGCGACGAGCAGTACTTC.

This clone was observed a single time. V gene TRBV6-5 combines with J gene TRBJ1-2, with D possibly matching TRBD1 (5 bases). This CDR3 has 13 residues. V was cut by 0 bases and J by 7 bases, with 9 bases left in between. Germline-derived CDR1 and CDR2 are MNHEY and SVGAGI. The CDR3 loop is CASSYSQVAGYTF. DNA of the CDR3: TGTGCCAGCAGTTACTCACAGGTTGCTGGCTACACCTTC.

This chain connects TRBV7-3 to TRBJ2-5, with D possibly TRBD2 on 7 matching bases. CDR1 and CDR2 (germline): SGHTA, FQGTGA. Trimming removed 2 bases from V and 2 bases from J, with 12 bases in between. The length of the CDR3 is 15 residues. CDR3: CASSLGGASQETQYF. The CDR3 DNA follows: TGTGCCAGCAGCTTAGGGGGGGCTTCACAAGAGACCCAGTACTTC.

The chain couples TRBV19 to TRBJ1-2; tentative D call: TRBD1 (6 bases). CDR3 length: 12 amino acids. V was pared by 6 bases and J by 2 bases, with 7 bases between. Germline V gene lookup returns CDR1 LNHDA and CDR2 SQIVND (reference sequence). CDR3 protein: CASRQGNYGYTF. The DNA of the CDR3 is TGTGCCAGTAGACAGGGCAACTATGGCTACACCTTC.

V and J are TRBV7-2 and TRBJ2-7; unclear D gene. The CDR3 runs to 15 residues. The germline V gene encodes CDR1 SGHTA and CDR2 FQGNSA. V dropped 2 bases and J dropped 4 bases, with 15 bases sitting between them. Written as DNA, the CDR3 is TGTGCCAGCAGCTTATGGTGGAGTAGCTCTTACGAGCAGTACTTC. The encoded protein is CASSLWWSSSYEQYF.

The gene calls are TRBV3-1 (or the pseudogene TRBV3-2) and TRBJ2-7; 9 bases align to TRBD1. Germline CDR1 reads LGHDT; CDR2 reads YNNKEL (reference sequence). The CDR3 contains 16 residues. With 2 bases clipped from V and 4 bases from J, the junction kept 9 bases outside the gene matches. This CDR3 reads CASSQPAGTGLYEQYF. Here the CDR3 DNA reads TGTGCCAGCAGCCAACCCGCCGGGACAGGGCTGTACGAGCAGTACTTC.

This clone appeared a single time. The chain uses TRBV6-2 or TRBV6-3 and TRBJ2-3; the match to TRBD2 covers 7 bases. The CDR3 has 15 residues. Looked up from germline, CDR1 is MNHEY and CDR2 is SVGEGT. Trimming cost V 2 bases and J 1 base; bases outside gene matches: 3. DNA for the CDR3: TGTGCCAGCAGTTACCCCACTAGCGGCACAGATACGCAGTATTTT. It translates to CASSYPTSGTDTQYF.